This T cell receptor (beta chain) was sequenced in a study of molecular identifiers for immune sequencing clone quantification. MiXCR was run by TCRdb on the PCR reads, yielding one entry per CDR3 protein. The sample yields about 640,000 distinct CDR3 sequences, about 20% seen once. The study, taken as a whole, reports: Reportedly, one cell's Jurkat TCR RNA was detected within 1,100,000 naive CD8 cells. In naive cells, clones above 20 RNA copies held under 1% of molecules, whereas in effector cells they held over 99%.

There are many counts of this clonotype. The antigen is unknown. Naive CD8 library inputs spanned about 17,000 to 1,000,000 sorted cells and 10%, 30% or 50% RNA. Isolation of naive CD8 T cells was achieved by sorting on a CD8+CD4-CCR7+CD45RA+ phenotype. Sequenced material: naive CD8+ T cells from blood, with Jurkat cell RNA spiked in. Described subset: FACS-sorted CD8+CD4-CCR7+CD45RA+ naive T cells. This receptor was identified in a human donor in good health. Some libraries in this study had Jurkat cell RNA spiked in.

The DNA for the CDR3 is TGCAGTGCTAGAGATGCGCAGGGGGCGAACCAAGAGACCCAGTACTTC. As protein: CSARDAQGANQETQYF. The chain uses TRBV20-1 and TRBJ2-5, with 8 bases lining up with TRBD1. Germline V CDR1 and CDR2: DFQATT, SNEGSKA (reference sequence). This CDR3 spans 16 amino acids. J was trimmed by 0 bases and V by 0 bases; bases with no gene match: 6.